The 13 T cell receptor beta chains below were found in one sample sequenced in a study of human T cells and chemical hapten exposure. This sample's time point: pre-sensitization, week 0. Sample treatment: therapeutic diphenylcyclopropenone sensitization with weekly scalp DPC. TCRdb itself ran the RACE reads through MiXCR, one entry per CDR3 protein. The sample has more than 75,000 distinct CDR3 sequences; around 9.5% are singletons. Sequences were derived from whole blood, sampled in connection with sensitization to the hapten diphenylcyclopropenone (DPC). Every receptor here comes from a woman in her 40s with alopecia areata. Some clones in this sample may be carry-over from other donors' samples.

The CDR3 sequence is CSGGGLAGGQGTDTQYF. CDR3 in DNA: TGCAGCGGAGGAGGACTAGCGGGGGGGCAGGGCACAGATACGCAGTATTTT. The chain combines TRBV29-1 with TRBJ2-3; TRBD2 matches 15 bases. Germline values: CDR1 SQVTM, CDR2 ANQGSEA. CDR3 size: 17 residues. Trimming took 7 bases from V and 1 from J; bases not matched to a gene: 9.

The V gene is TRBV6-2 or TRBV6-3, the J gene TRBJ2-1; D perhaps matches TRBD2 (5 bases). The CDR3 spans 11 residues. Trimming took off 5 bases at V and 9 bases at J, with 8 bases between the two ends. CDR1 and CDR2 from the germline V gene are MNHEY and SVGEGT. The CDR3 DNA is TGTGCCAGCAGTATCCGGGGTGAGCAGTTCTTC. Translated, it gives CASSIRGEQFF.

This clonotype was seen ten or more times. The chain uses TRBV13 and TRBJ1-4; possible D gene TRBD1, 6 bases. Between the trimmed V and J ends, which lost 0 bases and 0 bases, there was a span of 11 bases. The CDR3 is made up of 17 amino acids. CDR1 is PRHDT, CDR2 FYEKMQ, per germline (reference sequence). DNA of the CDR3: TGTGCCAGCAGCTTAGGCACAGGGCCCTCAACTAATGAAAAACTGTTTTTT. Translated: CASSLGTGPSTNEKLFF.

This clonotype was counted a few times. The chain combines TRBV19 with TRBJ2-3; D remains unclear. CDR1 LNHDA and CDR2 SQIVND come from the germline V gene (reference sequence). CDR3 length: 14 amino acids. V gave up 5 bases and J gave up 6 bases, with 15 bases separating them. The DNA for the CDR3 is TGTGCCAGTAGTGTCCTAGTCCAAGTGGATACGCAGTATTTT. Protein: CASSVLVQVDTQYF. Full variable domain (outside the CDR3, taken from reference TRBV19 and TRBJ2-3): DGGITQSPKYLFRKEGQNVTLSCEQNLNHDAMYWYRQDPGQGLRLIYYSQIVNDFQKGDIAEGYSVSREKKESFPLTVTSAQKNPTAFYLCASSVLVQVDTQYFGPGTRLTVL.

The V and J genes are TRBV27 and TRBJ2-2, with unresolved D. V was clipped by 4 bases and J by 10 bases, with 7 bases between them. The germline gives CDR1 MNHEY, CDR2 SMNVEV (reference sequence). CDR3 length: 11 residues. The DNA for the CDR3 is TGTGCCAGCAGTTCCGGCCAGGAGCTGTTTTTT. Its translation: CASSSGQELFF.

The rearrangement links TRBV4-3 to TRBJ2-3; D uncertain. CDR1 and CDR2 (germline): LGHNA, YSLEER. V shed 4 bases and J shed 4 bases, with 15 bases lying between them. CDR3 size: 15 residues. This chain's CDR3 is CASSRARTLADTQYF. The CDR3 DNA sequence: TGCGCCAGCAGCCGGGCACGCACCTTGGCAGATACGCAGTATTTT.

This chain uses TRBV6-2 or TRBV6-3 with TRBJ2-7, with TRBD1 matching 9 bases. V trimming: 0 bases; J trimming: 6 bases; junction bases outside the gene matches: 3. The CDR3 is 14 residues long. CDR1 is MNHEY, CDR2 SVGEGT, per germline. CDR3 residues: CASSYSTGGREQYF. The CDR3 nucleotides are TGTGCCAGCAGTTACTCGACAGGGGGTCGCGAGCAGTACTTC.

This clonotype has a count of ten or more. The V gene is TRBV6-2 or TRBV6-3, the J gene TRBJ2-7; D gene ambiguous. This CDR3 comprises 14 residues. CDR1 and CDR2 (germline): MNHEY, SVGEGT. The V end was cut by 2 bases, the J end by 5 bases, with 13 bases between. CDR3 in DNA: TGTGCCAGCAGTTACCCCCCGAGGAGCGACGAGCAGTACTTC. Protein: CASSYPPRSDEQYF.

A few counts support this clonotype. The chain uses TRBV12-3 or TRBV12-4 and TRBJ2-5; 12 bases align to TRBD2. V dropped 2 bases and J dropped 3; count of bases not matched to a gene: 4. The CDR3 is 16 residues long. The chain's CDR3 is CASSLTTSGGEETQYF. In nucleotides, the CDR3 is TGTGCCAGCAGTTTAACGACTAGCGGGGGCGAAGAGACCCAGTACTTC.

This clonotype was seen at least ten times. Here the CDR3 DNA reads TGTGCCAGCAGCCCCAACGTTCAGGGAACGTATGGCTACACCTTC. This translates into CASSPNVQGTYGYTF. This chain connects TRBV14 to TRBJ1-2, with TRBD1 as a possible D gene (5 bases). V dropped 4 bases and J dropped 5 bases, with 17 bases sitting between them. Germline V lookup: CDR1 SGHDN, CDR2 FVKESK. The CDR3 consists of 15 residues.

The chain links TRBV5-1 to TRBJ2-3; the match to TRBD2 covers 10 bases. CDR1 SGHRS and CDR2 YFSETQ come from the germline V gene. Trimming at V came to 1 base and at J to 4 bases, leaving 9 bases not matched to a gene. The length of the CDR3 is 17 residues. CDR3: CASSLSRSGGPADTQYF. The DNA of the CDR3 is TGCGCCAGCAGCTTGTCGCGTAGCGGGGGGCCCGCAGATACGCAGTATTTT.

This clonotype was recorded many times. The V gene is TRBV19, the J gene TRBJ1-5; D gene ambiguous. V was shortened by 3 bases and J by 0 bases, with 6 bases between the two germline ends. There are 14 residues in the CDR3. From germline, CDR1 is LNHDA and CDR2 SQIVND (reference sequence). This CDR3 is CASSMGNSNQPQHF. The CDR3 nucleotides read TGTGCCAGTAGTATGGGAAATAGCAATCAGCCCCAGCATTTT. The full variable domain, completed using reference TRBV19 and TRBJ1-5, is DGGITQSPKYLFRKEGQNVTLSCEQNLNHDAMYWYRQDPGQGLRLIYYSQIVNDFQKGDIAEGYSVSREKKESFPLTVTSAQKNPTAFYLCASSMGNSNQPQHFGDGTRLSIL.

The chain uses TRBV12-3 or TRBV12-4 and TRBJ2-2, with D possibly being TRBD2 (6 bases). V lost 6 bases and J lost 0, with 11 bases in between. CDR3 length: 15 residues. The CDR3: CASSRDFSNTGELFF. CDR3 nucleotide sequence: TGTGCCAGCAGCCGGGACTTTTCGAACACCGGGGAGCTGTTTTTT.